This T cell receptor (beta chain) was retrieved from a study of T-cell memory formation after mild COVID-19 (dated by TCRdb to the early 2020s). General notes on the study: Most TCR sequence clusters were specific to one of the two donors. In a couple of donors, T-cell clones that expanded and contracted after mild COVID-19 were tracked by sequencing TCRalpha and TCRbeta repertoires over time. The cohort was made up of two young adult volunteers, one female and one male, who were previously healthy.

The paper's findings and limits, for the study overall: Only a couple of mild cases were covered in the study, and larger cohorts including severe cases with pre-infection samples were considered necessary. SARS-CoV-2 specificity was not confirmed for the second-wave clones peaking on day 37. Contracting CD4+ clones were located mainly in the CM and EM memory subsets, whereas CD8+ clones were found to be enriched in EMRA. Clones that contracted from day 15 to 85 showed balanced CD4/CD8 phenotypes, whereas a second wave of clones that expanded from day 15 to 37 leaned towards CD4+. Some responding clones were found in pre-infection memory, which suggests that pre-existing cross-reactive memory T cells took part in the SARS-CoV-2 response.

V was cut back by 2 bases and J by 0 bases, leaving a gap of 2 bases between them. Spanning cysteine to phenylalanine, the CDR3 consists of 12 amino acids. CDR3 DNA only is kept here, 36 bases in frame from base 1. CDR1 and CDR2 are drawn from the germline V gene: SGHRS, YFSETQ. This clonotype appeared many times. Its antigen is still unknown. The sample holds no much larger clone one base away, and base qualities are not on file. PBMCs were isolated by Ficoll-Paque density gradient centrifugation. Sequencing was performed on an Illumina NovaSeq 6000. cDNA libraries for TCRalpha and TCRbeta were prepared by 5'RACE using constant-segment primers, with sample barcodes and unique molecular identifiers added. RNA was extracted from every sample with Trizol reagent. Library amplification was performed in two PCR steps, and a second sample barcode and Illumina TruSeq adapters were introduced in the second step. Sequencing of libraries was performed on an Illumina NovaSeq with 2 x 150 bp paired-end reads. In the authors' own workflow: With migec v1.2.7, reads were demultiplexed and then collapsed into UMI-guided consensus sequences. Using mixcr v2.1.11, UMI consensuses were aligned to TRA and TRB V and J templates and then assembled into clonotypes. A clonotype was counted as expanded or contracted only if both edgeR and NoisET called the change significant, with noise models trained on biological replicates. For edgeR calls, a false discovery rate-adjusted p below 0.01 and a log2 fold-change threshold of 1 were applied. As an exploratory analysis of dynamics, max-normalized trajectories of the 1000 most abundant clonotypes were examined with PCA combined with hierarchical clustering. Separately sequenced CD4+ and CD8+ repertoires were used to assign a CD4 or CD8 phenotype to each responding clone. TCRdb cleaned the public reads at Q25 with fastp, built clones with MiXCR and kept in-frame beta chains. Each entry merges the rows of one CDR3 protein and shows their most common DNA and genes. What appears here as the V and J calls and clone size reflects TCRdb's work, not the paper's. This sample comprises approximately 570,000 distinct CDR3 sequences, more than 15% of them detected only once. 9.5% to 15% of the sample goes to the ten largest clones.

This clonotype originated in an adult woman who had mild COVID-19 (a few samples of this study predate the infection). The sample titles of this study are shuffled in the database, so cell type and time point are left out; the donor was told from shared clones. The sample comprised PBMCs or a T cell subset sorted from them (not recorded which). The chain uses TRBV5-1 and TRBJ1-1; the D gene assignment is ambiguous. The nucleotide sequence reads TGCGCCAGCAGCTTCTTGAACACTGAAGCTTTCTTT. Its protein is CASSFLNTEAFF.